This T cell receptor beta chain comes out of a study of T cell responses to AZD1222 COVID-19 vaccine. To note about this clone: Its cognate antigen is unknown.

General study results and limits: Donors were mostly white British, more females; clonal diversity possibly underestimated. Nearly half of spike-specific TCRs reportedly target variant regions that are unmutated in the B.1.351 and B.1.1.7 variants. Two doses of AZD1222 preceded a rise in Spike-specific TCR breadth and depth.

Whether given at about 4 or about 12 weeks, second doses were pooled. Repertoires were generated with immunoSEQ multiplex PCR, while TCRdb's copy carries only in-frame clones and drops some. The sample lists approximately 96,000 clones, 90% to 95% occurring once. Germline CDR1 is SNHLY and CDR2 is FYNNEI. The V gene lost 3 bases and the J gene lost 9 bases, with 9 bases spanning the gap. The CDR3 runs 13 residues. This chain links TRBV2 with TRBJ1-6; no clear D. This TCR came from an adult who received the AZD1222 COVID-19 vaccine. This specimen was peripheral blood, taken 28 days after the second AZD1222 dose. The CDR3 coding sequence is TGTGCCAGCAGTGACAGGACTTCTTCACCCCTCCACTTT. Encoded protein: CASSDRTSSPLHF.